A single sample is the source of the 23 T cell receptor beta chains below, sequenced in a study of blood T cell repertoires in COVID-19. The table came from immunoSEQ multiplex PCR; TCRdb's copy has only in-frame clones and leaves some out. In the table there are around 200,000 clones, 85% to 90% of which are singletons. Specimen: peripheral blood. These receptors originate from a man in his sixties who had recovered from COVID-19.

V usage is TRBV6-2 or TRBV6-3 and J usage is TRBJ2-7; D not resolved. CDR1 and CDR2 from the germline V gene are MNHEY and SVGEGT. Trimming removed 4 bases at V and 6 bases at J, with 7 bases between. This CDR3 has 11 residues. The CDR3 nucleotides read TGTGCCAGCAGTTCCCTTATCGAGCAGTACTTC. Translated, it gives CASSSLIEQYF.

This chain links TRBV11-2 with TRBJ2-5; 11 bases align to TRBD2. The V segment lost 6 bases and the J segment 2 bases; nucleotides outside the gene matches: 5. This CDR3 region has 15 residues. The V gene's germline CDR1 is SGHAT and CDR2 FQNNGV. CDR3 residues: CASSLGLAAQETQYF. The CDR3 DNA sequence: TGTGCCAGCAGTCTGGGACTAGCGGCACAAGAGACCCAGTACTTC. The whole variable domain, remainder taken from reference TRBV11-2 and TRBJ2-5, is EAGVAQSPRYKIIEKRQSVAFWCNPISGHATLYWYQQILGQGPKLLIQFQNNGVVDDSQLPKDRFSAERLKGVDSTLKIQPAKLEDSAVYLCASSLGLAAQETQYFGPGTRLLVL.

The chain links TRBV19 to TRBJ1-3; tentative D call: TRBD1 (6 bases). This CDR3 is built from 18 residues. Trimming took off 5 bases at V and 3 bases at J, with 23 bases between the two ends. Germline values: CDR1 LNHDA, CDR2 SQIVND (reference sequence). CDR3 loop: CASSPQRNRVLDGNTIYF. The CDR3 nucleotides are TGTGCCAGTAGTCCCCAGCGGAACAGGGTCCTCGATGGAAACACCATATATTTT.

The chain combines TRBV5-1 with TRBJ1-4; D not certain. The CDR3 loop spans 15 amino acids. Deletions cut 4 bases from V and 8 bases from J, with 18 bases between. The germline gives CDR1 SGHRS, CDR2 YFSETQ. Here the CDR3 reads CASSQEDPRGEKLFF. DNA for the CDR3: TGCGCCAGCAGCCAGGAGGACCCTCGAGGCGAAAAACTGTTTTTT.

V is TRBV6-5 and J is TRBJ2-7; TRBD1 matches 7 bases. The germline V gene has CDR1 MNHEY and CDR2 SVGAGI. CDR3 length: 13 amino acids. The trim removed 5 bases at V and 3 bases at J, leaving 4 bases unmatched. The DNA for the CDR3 is TGTGCCAGCAGTCCGGGACAGTTCTACGAGCAGTACTTC. Its protein product is CASSPGQFYEQYF.

J is TRBJ2-2 and V is TRBV28, with D possibly being TRBD2 (6 bases). The CDR3 extends over 17 amino acids. Germline lookup yields CDR1 MDHEN and CDR2 SYDVKM. The V end lost 1 base, the J end lost 10 bases, and 22 bases lay between the germline ends. The CDR3 protein is CASSLYGGKGSSEELFF. The CDR3 DNA follows: TGTGCCAGCAGTTTATACGGGGGAAAGGGGAGTTCTGAGGAGCTGTTTTTT.

V is TRBV4-2 and J is TRBJ2-7, with a tentative D call TRBD2 (6 bases). Deletions cut 4 bases from V and 6 bases from J, with 16 bases between. CDR3 length equals 14 residues. CDR1 LGHNA and CDR2 YNFKEQ come from the germline V gene. This CDR3 is CASSRRVEGSEQYF. The CDR3 region has the DNA TGTGCCAGCAGCCGCCGGGTGGAGGGCAGCGAGCAGTACTTC.

The CDR3 loop reads CASSLGQSDQPQHF. The CDR3 region has the DNA TGCGCCAGCAGCTTGGGACAGTCAGATCAGCCCCAGCATTTT. The rearrangement joins TRBV5-1 to TRBJ1-5, with D maybe TRBD1 (5 bases). Trimming cost V 0 bases and J 5 bases, with 9 bases left between them. Germline CDR1 is SGHRS and CDR2 is YFSETQ. This CDR3 has 14 residues.

This rearrangement joins TRBV6-1 to TRBJ2-6; 9 bases align to TRBD1. Per germline, CDR1 MNHNS and CDR2 SASEGT. The trim removed 4 bases at V and 1 base at J, leaving 5 bases unmatched. CDR3 length equals 17 residues. The CDR3 spells CASSGGQGRSGANVLTF. CDR3 nucleotide sequence: TGTGCCAGCAGTGGCGGACAGGGGAGGTCTGGGGCCAACGTCCTGACTTTC.

The chain has TRBV5-4 and TRBJ2-7; D is uncertain. Germline CDR1 reads SGHNT; CDR2 reads YYREEE (reference sequence). The V gene lost 0 bases and the J gene lost 5 bases, with 15 bases spanning the gap. This CDR3 has 15 amino acids. The CDR3 sequence: CASSLDSQKQHEQYF. In DNA, the CDR3 is TGTGCCAGCAGCTTGGACAGCCAAAAACAGCACGAGCAGTACTTC.

The gene calls are TRBV30 and TRBJ2-6; the D is unclear. From germline, CDR1 is GTSNPN and CDR2 SVGIG (reference sequence). Trimming cost V 3 bases and J 2 bases, with 5 bases left between them. This CDR3 is built from 13 residues. In DNA form, the CDR3 reads TGTGCCTGGAGGGTAGCTGGGGCCAACGTCCTGACTTTC. It specifies CAWRVAGANVLTF.

A single count supports this clone. The DNA of the CDR3 is TGTGCCAGCACCGGAGGGGCAGCAAGAGCTTTCTTT. It encodes CASTGGAARAFF. The rearrangement links TRBV6-5 to TRBJ1-1, with D possibly TRBD1 on 5 matching bases. Trimming left V 7 bases short and J 10 bases short, with 16 bases between. Germline-derived CDR1 and CDR2 are MNHEY and SVGAGI. The length of the CDR3 is 12 residues.

The V call is TRBV18, the J call TRBJ2-7; D might be TRBD1 (5 bases). The germline V gene encodes CDR1 KGHSH and CDR2 LQKENI. V was shortened by 6 bases and J by 4 bases, with 10 bases between the two germline ends. The CDR3 runs to 12 residues. The CDR3 DNA sequence: TGTGCCAGCTCGTTGACAGAGTACGAGCAGTACTTC. Protein sequence: CASSLTEYEQYF. The full variable domain, its missing parts supplied by reference TRBV18 and TRBJ2-7, is NAGVMQNPRHLVRRRGQEARLRCSPMKGHSHVYWYRQLPEEGLKFMVYLQKENIIDESGMPKERFSAEFPKEGPSILRIQQVVRGDSAAYFCASSLTEYEQYFGPGTRLTVT.

V usage is TRBV19 and J usage is TRBJ1-2; the D is unclear. This CDR3 region has 14 residues. Germline V lookup: CDR1 LNHDA, CDR2 SQIVND (reference sequence). V was clipped by 7 bases and J by 2 bases, with 14 bases between them. Here the CDR3 reads CASIAGRANYGYTF. DNA for the CDR3: TGTGCCAGTATCGCCGGGCGGGCGAACTATGGCTACACCTTC.

The genes are TRBV5-1 and TRBJ2-2, with 9 positions matching TRBD1. CDR1 is SGHRS and CDR2 is YFSETQ in the germline V gene. The junction had 5 bases not matched to a gene; V was cut back by 4 bases and J by 4 bases. This CDR3 comprises 15 residues. The CDR3 DNA reads TGCGCCAGCAGCCTCCGACAGGGGGTCACCGGGGAGCTGTTTTTT. It specifies CASSLRQGVTGELFF.

This chain connects TRBV27 to TRBJ1-3; TRBD1 matches at 8 bases. The CDR3 is 17 residues long. CDR1 is MNHEY and CDR2 is SMNVEV in the germline V gene (reference sequence). V shed 5 bases and J 0 bases; nucleotides not matched to a gene: 9. CDR3 amino acids: CASSPSTGVDSGNTIYF. The CDR3 DNA is TGTGCCAGCAGTCCCTCGACAGGGGTCGACTCTGGAAACACCATATATTTT.

This clone has a handful of counts. The V call is TRBV15, the J call TRBJ1-1, with no clear D. The CDR3 is 16 amino acids. Trimming pared 0 bases from V and 1 base from J, leaving 12 bases between. From germline, CDR1 is LNHNV and CDR2 YYDKDF (reference sequence). The CDR3 region has the DNA TGTGCCACCAGCAGAGATGGGCCGGGAACGAACACTGAAGCTTTCTTT. Translation: CATSRDGPGTNTEAFF.

V and J are TRBV15 and TRBJ1-1; perhaps TRBD1 as D (5 bases). Trimming took 2 bases from V and 1 from J, leaving 23 bases between them. This CDR3 region has 19 residues. Germline V lookup: CDR1 LNHNV, CDR2 YYDKDF (reference sequence). CDR3: CATSRHTGGAGLRNTEAFF. In DNA form, the CDR3 reads TGTGCCACCAGCAGACATACGGGGGGAGCGGGACTCAGGAACACTGAAGCTTTCTTT.

The chain joins TRBV6-1 to TRBJ2-5; possible D gene TRBD1, 8 bases. The CDR3 is made up of 19 amino acids. Trimming removed 2 bases from V and 2 bases from J, with 24 bases in between. The germline gives CDR1 MNHNS, CDR2 SASEGT. CDR3 bases: TGTGCCAGCAGTGAAATAAGTACCCTCGGGGGGACAGGACAAGAGACCCAGTACTTC. Translated, it gives CASSEISTLGGTGQETQYF.

The rearrangement uses TRBV19 and TRBJ2-6, with D possibly TRBD2 on 5 matching bases. Germline CDR1 is LNHDA and CDR2 is SQIVND (reference sequence). V was clipped by 7 bases and J by 4 bases, with 11 bases between them. The CDR3 loop spans 14 amino acids. CDR3 nucleotide sequence: TGTGCCAGTACGGGGTCGATCGGGGCCAACGTCCTGACTTTC. Translating gives CASTGSIGANVLTF.

This chain connects TRBV15 to TRBJ1-3, with 7 bases aligning to TRBD1. Trimming cost V 1 base and J 0 bases; bases outside gene matches: 3. This CDR3 region has 16 residues. Per germline, CDR1 LNHNV and CDR2 YYDKDF (reference sequence). CDR3 sequence (DNA): TGTGCCACCAGCAGAGGGGGACAGCGCTCTGGAAACACCATATATTTT. It specifies CATSRGGQRSGNTIYF.

V gene TRBV5-5 combines with J gene TRBJ2-3; 11 bases agree with TRBD2. The V gene's germline CDR1 is SGHKS and CDR2 YYEKEE (reference sequence). The CDR3 loop spans 20 amino acids. Unmatched junction bases numbered 13, after V lost 0 bases and J lost 1 base. The CDR3 DNA sequence: TGTGCCAGCAGCTTGGATGGGGGGACTAGCGGTACCGGTCGCACAGATACGCAGTATTTT. Amino acid sequence: CASSLDGGTSGTGRTDTQYF.

Of note for this clone: The junction shows a germline mismatch at one end, possibly a read error. This chain links TRBV6-2 or TRBV6-3 with TRBJ2-1, with 9 bases identical to TRBD1. Germline V gene sequence: CDR1 MNHEY, CDR2 SVGEGT. This CDR3 contains 12 residues. The CDR3 coding sequence is TGTGCCAGCAGTCTTCCCGGGACAGGGCAACTCTTC. Its translation: CASSLPGTGQLF.